This T cell receptor beta chain was sequenced during a study of shared clonotypes between healthy human individuals. The study's findings and limits: Clonotypes which were not shared had lower generation probabilities than clonotypes that all four donors shared. Clonotype sharing among donors was thought likely to change with sequencing depth.

Note on this clone: No antigen is known for it.

Deep-level assay runs were performed. Original methodology: ImmunoSEQ only sent back junction sequences with no quality scores, so filtering was done differently. Assay used: immunoSEQ multiplex PCR; TCRdb lists only in-frame clones, some missing. V, J and clone size were drawn from that table, and D and trimming were deduced from the DNA. The table includes some 1,600,000 clones, 95% to 99% detected once. The CDR3 is 15 amino acids. The germline V gene encodes CDR1 MDHEN and CDR2 SYDVKM. The junction had 6 bases not matched to a gene; V was cut back by 5 bases and J by 0 bases. Sequenced input: naive CD4+ T cells sorted from blood. Subset: CD45RA+ positively selected. The chain carries TRBV28 and TRBJ1-1; 7 bases match TRBD1. The TCR sequence derives from a man in his thirties or forties in good health. The CDR3 sequence: CASSPTGEVNTEAFF. CDR3 DNA: TGTGCCAGCAGTCCCACAGGGGAGGTGAACACTGAAGCTTTCTTT.